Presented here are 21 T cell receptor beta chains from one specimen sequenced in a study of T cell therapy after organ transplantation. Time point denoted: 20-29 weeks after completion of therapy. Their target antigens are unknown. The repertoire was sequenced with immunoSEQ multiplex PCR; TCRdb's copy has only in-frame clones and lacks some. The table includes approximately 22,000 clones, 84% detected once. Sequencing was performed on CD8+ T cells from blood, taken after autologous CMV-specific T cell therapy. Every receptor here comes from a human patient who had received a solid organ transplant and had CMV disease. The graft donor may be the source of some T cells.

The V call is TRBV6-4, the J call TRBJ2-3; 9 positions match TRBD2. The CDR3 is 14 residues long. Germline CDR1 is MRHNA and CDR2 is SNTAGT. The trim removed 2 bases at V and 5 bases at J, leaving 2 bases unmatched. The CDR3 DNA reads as TGTGCCAGCAGTGACGGTAGCGGGGGAGATACGCAGTATTTT. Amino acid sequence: CASSDGSGGDTQYF.

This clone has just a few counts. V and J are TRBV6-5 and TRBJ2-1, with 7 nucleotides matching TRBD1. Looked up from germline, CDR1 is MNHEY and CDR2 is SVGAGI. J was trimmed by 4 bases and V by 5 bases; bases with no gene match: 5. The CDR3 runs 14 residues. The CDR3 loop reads CASSRKQGYNEQFF. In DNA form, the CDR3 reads TGTGCCAGCAGTCGAAAACAGGGGTACAATGAGCAGTTCTTC.

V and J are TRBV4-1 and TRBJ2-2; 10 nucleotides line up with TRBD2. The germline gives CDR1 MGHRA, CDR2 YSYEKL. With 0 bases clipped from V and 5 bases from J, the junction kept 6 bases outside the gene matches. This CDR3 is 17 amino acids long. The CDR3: CASSQDPPLAGTGELFF. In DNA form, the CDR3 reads TGCGCCAGCAGCCAAGACCCCCCACTAGCGGGAACCGGGGAGCTGTTTTTT.

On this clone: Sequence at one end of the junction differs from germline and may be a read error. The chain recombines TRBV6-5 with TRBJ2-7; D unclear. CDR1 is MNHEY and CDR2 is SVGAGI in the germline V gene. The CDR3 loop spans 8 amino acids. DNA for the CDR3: TGTGCCAGCAGTTACCTCCCATTC. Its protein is CASSYLPF.

CDR3 sequence: CASSHPALPDEQFF. The CDR3 DNA sequence: TGCGCCAGCAGCCATCCCGCCCTCCCGGATGAGCAGTTCTTC. The V gene is TRBV4-1, the J gene TRBJ2-1, with unresolved D. The germline V gene encodes CDR1 MGHRA and CDR2 YSYEKL. The CDR3 is 14 amino acids. The V end was cut by 3 bases, the J end by 8 bases, with 14 bases between.

The DNA of the CDR3 is TGTGCCAGCAGCTTGATCGGCTCCTACAATGAGCAGTTCTTC. Encoded protein: CASSLIGSYNEQFF. The gene calls are TRBV5-6 and TRBJ2-1; the D is unclear. This CDR3 is 14 amino acids long. Germline CDR1 and CDR2: SGHDT and YYEEEE. V was trimmed by 1 base and J by 0 bases, leaving 5 bases between them.

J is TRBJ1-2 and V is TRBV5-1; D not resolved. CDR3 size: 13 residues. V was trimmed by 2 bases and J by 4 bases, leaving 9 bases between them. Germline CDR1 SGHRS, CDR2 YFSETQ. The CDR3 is CASSLPNIYGYTF. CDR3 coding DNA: TGCGCCAGCAGCTTACCCAACATCTATGGCTACACCTTC. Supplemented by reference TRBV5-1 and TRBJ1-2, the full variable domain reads KAGVTQTPRYLIKTRGQQVTLSCSPISGHRSVSWYQQTPGQGLQFLFEYFSETQRNKGNFPGRFSGRQFSNSRSEMNVSTLELGDSALYLCASSLPNIYGYTFGSGTRLTVV.

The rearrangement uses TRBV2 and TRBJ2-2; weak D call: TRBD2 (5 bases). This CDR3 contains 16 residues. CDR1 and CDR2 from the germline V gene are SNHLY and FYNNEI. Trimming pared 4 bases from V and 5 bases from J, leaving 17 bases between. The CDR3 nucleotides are TGTGCCAGCAGTGGCCCCGAGCGGCTAGGTACCGGGGAGCTGTTTTTT. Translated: CASSGPERLGTGELFF.

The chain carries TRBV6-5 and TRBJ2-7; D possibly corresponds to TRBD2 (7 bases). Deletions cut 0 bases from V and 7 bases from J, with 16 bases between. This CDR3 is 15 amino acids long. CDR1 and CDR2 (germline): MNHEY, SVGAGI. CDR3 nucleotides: TGTGCCAGCAGTTACTCGGGGGGGCGGGAATGGGAGCAGTACTTC. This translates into CASSYSGGREWEQYF.

The DNA of the CDR3 is TGTGCCAGCAGCAGAGGGTTCGGCGAGCAGTACTTC. Amino acids: CASSRGFGEQYF. The chain uses TRBV5-6 and TRBJ2-7; D might be TRBD2 (5 bases). The germline gives CDR1 SGHDT, CDR2 YYEEEE. V was trimmed by 4 bases and J by 6 bases, leaving 11 bases between them. The CDR3 covers 12 residues. The full variable domain, its missing parts supplied by reference TRBV5-6 and TRBJ2-7, is DAGVTQSPTHLIKTRGQQVTLRCSPKSGHDTVSWYQQALGQGPQFIFQYYEEEERQRGNFPDRFSGHQFPNYSSELNVNALLLGDSALYLCASSRGFGEQYFGPGTRLTVT.

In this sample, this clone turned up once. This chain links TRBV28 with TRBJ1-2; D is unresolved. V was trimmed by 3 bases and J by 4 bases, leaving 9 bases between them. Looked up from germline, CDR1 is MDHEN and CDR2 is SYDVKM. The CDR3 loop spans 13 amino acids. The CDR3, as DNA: TGTGCCAGCAGTTTTTTACCCTTCTATGGCTACACCTTC. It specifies CASSFLPFYGYTF.

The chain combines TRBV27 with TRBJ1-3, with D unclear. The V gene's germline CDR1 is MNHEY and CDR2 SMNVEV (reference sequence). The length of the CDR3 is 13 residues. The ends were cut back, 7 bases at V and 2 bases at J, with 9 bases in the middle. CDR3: CASTGVPGNTIYF. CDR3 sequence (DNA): TGTGCCAGCACAGGCGTCCCTGGAAACACCATATATTTT.

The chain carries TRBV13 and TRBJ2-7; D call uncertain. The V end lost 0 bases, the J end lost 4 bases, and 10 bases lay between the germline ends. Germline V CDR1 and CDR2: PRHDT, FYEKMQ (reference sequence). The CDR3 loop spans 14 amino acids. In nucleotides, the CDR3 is TGTGCCAGCAGCTTAGGAACGGCTAGGTACGAGCAGTACTTC. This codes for CASSLGTARYEQYF.

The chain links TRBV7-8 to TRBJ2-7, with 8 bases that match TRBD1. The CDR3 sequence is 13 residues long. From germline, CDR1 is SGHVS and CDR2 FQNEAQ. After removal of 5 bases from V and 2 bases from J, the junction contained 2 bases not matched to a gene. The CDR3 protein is CASSPRGPYEQYF. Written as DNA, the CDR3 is TGTGCCAGCAGCCCCAGGGGGCCCTACGAGCAGTACTTC.

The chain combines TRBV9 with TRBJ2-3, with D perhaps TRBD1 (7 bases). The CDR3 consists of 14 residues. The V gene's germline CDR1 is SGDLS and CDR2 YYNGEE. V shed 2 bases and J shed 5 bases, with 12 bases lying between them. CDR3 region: CASSVQGGEDTQYF. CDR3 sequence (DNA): TGTGCCAGCAGCGTCCAGGGGGGAGAAGATACGCAGTATTTT.

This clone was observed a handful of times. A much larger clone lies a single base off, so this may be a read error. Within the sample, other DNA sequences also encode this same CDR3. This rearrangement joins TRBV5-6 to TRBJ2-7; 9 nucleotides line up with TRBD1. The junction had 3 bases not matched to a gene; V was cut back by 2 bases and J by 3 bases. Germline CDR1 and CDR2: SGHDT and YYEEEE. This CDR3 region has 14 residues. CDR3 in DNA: TGTGCCAGCAGCTTCGGGACAGGGCTCTACGAGCAGTACTTC. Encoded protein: CASSFGTGLYEQYF.

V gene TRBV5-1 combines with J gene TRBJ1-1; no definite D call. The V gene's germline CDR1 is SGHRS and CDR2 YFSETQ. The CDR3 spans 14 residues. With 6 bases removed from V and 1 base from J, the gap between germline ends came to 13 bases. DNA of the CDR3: TGCGCCAGCATGAAGGACGGACCGAACACTGAAGCTTTCTTT. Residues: CASMKDGPNTEAFF. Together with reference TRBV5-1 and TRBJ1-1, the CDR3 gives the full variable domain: KAGVTQTPRYLIKTRGQQVTLSCSPISGHRSVSWYQQTPGQGLQFLFEYFSETQRNKGNFPGRFSGRQFSNSRSEMNVSTLELGDSALYLCASMKDGPNTEAFFGQGTRLTVV.

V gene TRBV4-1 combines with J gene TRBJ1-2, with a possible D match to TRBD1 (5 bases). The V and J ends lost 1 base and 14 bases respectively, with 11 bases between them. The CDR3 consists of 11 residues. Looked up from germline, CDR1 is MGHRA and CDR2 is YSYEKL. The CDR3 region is CASSQAQGYTF. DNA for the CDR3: TGCGCCAGCAGCCAAGCCCAGGGTTATACCTTC.

CDR3 loop: CASSVSSGANNEQFF. The CDR3 DNA reads TGTGCCAGCAGCGTATCTAGCGGGGCCAACAATGAGCAGTTCTTC. The chain links TRBV9 to TRBJ2-1, with 9 bases identical to TRBD2. CDR1 SGDLS and CDR2 YYNGEE come from the germline V gene. The CDR3 totals 15 residues. V was pared by 1 base and J by 5 bases, with 4 bases of the junction left unmatched. The complete variable domain, with remaining parts taken from reference TRBV9 and TRBJ2-1, reads DSGVTQTPKHLITATGQRVTLRCSPRSGDLSVYWYQQSLDQGLQFLIQYYNGEERAKGNILERFSAQQFPDLHSELNLSSLELGDSALYFCASSVSSGANNEQFFGPGTRLTVL.

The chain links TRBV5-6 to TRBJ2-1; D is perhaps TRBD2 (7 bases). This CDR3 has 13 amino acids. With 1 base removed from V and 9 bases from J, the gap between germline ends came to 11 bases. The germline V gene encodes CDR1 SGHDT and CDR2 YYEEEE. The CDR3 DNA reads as TGTGCCAGCAGCTTGTGGGGGGGCCCTGAGCAGTTCTTC. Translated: CASSLWGGPEQFF.

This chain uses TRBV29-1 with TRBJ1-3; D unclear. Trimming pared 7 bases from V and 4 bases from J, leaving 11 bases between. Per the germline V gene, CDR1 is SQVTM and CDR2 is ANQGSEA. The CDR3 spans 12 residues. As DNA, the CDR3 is TGCAGCGGATGGCAAGGGGGAAACACCATATATTTT. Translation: CSGWQGGNTIYF.